What follows describes a single T cell receptor beta chain. Its specificity is unknown. The PCR had 60 Vbeta and 13 Jbeta primers. Some clones are missing from TCRdb's copy, which holds only in-frame ones; the method was immunoSEQ multiplex PCR. This table holds 95,000 to 120,000 clones, under 80% found once. The source of the sample is a study of cytomegalovirus exposure and HLA in healthy donors. Study-level findings and limits: Other equally common chains were less clonally expanded than HLA-associated TCR beta chains, a later analysis showed.

The length of the CDR3 is 15 residues. Looked up from germline, CDR1 is SGDLS and CDR2 is YYNGEE. The trim removed 0 bases at V and 8 bases at J, leaving 4 bases unmatched. The TCR was taken from a woman aged 40 to 55 in good health and CMV-seropositive. The sequenced sample consisted of PBMCs. V is TRBV9 and J is TRBJ2-1; 11 bases match TRBD2. CDR3: CASSVVSGGAYEQFF. CDR3 DNA: TGTGCCAGCAGCGTAGTTAGCGGGGGGGCATATGAGCAGTTCTTC.